A selection of T cell receptor beta chains follows, all from one sample in a study of blood T cell repertoires in COVID-19. Sequencing used immunoSEQ multiplex PCR; TCRdb keeps in-frame clones, though not all of them. Here the sample spans approximately 250,000 clones, 85% to 90% being singletons. The sequencing input was PBMCs or T cells enriched from blood (not recorded which). All receptors come from a woman aged 25-40 years with acute COVID-19. Each CDR3 is given with its conserved first and last residue. The D gene is left open where the match is weak. Expanded clones get a size class; other rows say once, few or many, or leave the size out.

>TRBJ1-1|TRBD1|-|TRBV7-9
TGTGCCAGCAGCTTAGGACAGGGAGACACTGAAGCTTTCTTT
CASSLGQGDTEAFF
>TRBJ2-7|-|-|TRBV28
TGTGCCAGCAGGCGCCGGGCAGGGCCCTACGAGCAGTACTTC
CASRRRAGPYEQYF
>TRBJ2-1|TRBD1|-|TRBV5-4
TGTGCCAGCAGCCGAGGGACAGAGTCCTACAATGAGCAGTTCTTC
CASSRGTESYNEQFF
>TRBJ2-7|-|-|TRBV28
TGTGCCAGCAGTCTCGATTGGCACGAGCAGTACTTC
CASSLDWHEQYF
>TRBJ1-1|TRBD1|-|TRBV27
TGTGCCAGCAGTCCACCGGGACAGGTTATTGGGGCTTTCTTT
CASSPPGQVIGAFF
>TRBJ2-1|TRBD2|-|TRBV11-3
TGTGCCAGCAGCTTAGTAGGAGCGGGAGAGCAGTTCTTC
CASSLVGAGEQFF
>TRBJ1-4|-|-|TRBV5-1
TGCGCCAGCAGCTTACGGGGGTTGGATGAAAAACTGTTTTTT
CASSLRGLDEKLFF
>TRBJ1-2|TRBD1|-|TRBV7-9
TGTGCCAGCAGCCCAAGGGACAGGGGTAGGGACTATGGCTACACCTTC
CASSPRDRGRDYGYTF
>TRBJ1-1|TRBD1|few|TRBV14
TGTGCCAGCAGCCCTCGACAGGGACGCACTGAAGCTTTCTTT
CASSPRQGRTEAFF
>TRBJ2-7|-|once|TRBV7-2
TGTGCCAGCAGCTTAGTTTTGGGGAGCTCCTACGAGCAGTACTTC
CASSLVLGSSYEQYF
>TRBJ2-2|TRBD2|-|TRBV9
TGTGCCAGCAGCGGGGGGACTAGCGCTGGCACCGGGGAGCTGTTTTTT
CASSGGTSAGTGELFF
>TRBJ1-3|-|-|TRBV12-3/TRBV12-4
TGTGCCAGCAGTGTACAGGGATACACCATATATTTT
CASSVQGYTIYF